The rows below give T cell receptor beta chains drawn from one sample of a study of cytomegalovirus exposure and HLA in healthy donors. Some clones are missing from TCRdb's copy, which holds only in-frame ones; the method was immunoSEQ multiplex PCR. The table includes around 200,000 clones, 65% to 85% detected once. The sequenced material came from PBMCs. The receptors derive from a young woman in good health and CMV-seropositive. CDR3s include the opening cysteine and the closing phenylalanine or tryptophan. D genes are given only for firm matches. For some rows the clone size is stated as once, few or many, or as a class when expanded; others skip it.

clone size,V gene,CDR3 length,J gene,D gene,CDR3 protein,CDR3 DNA
-,TRBV11-2,12,TRBJ2-1,-,CASSPTYNEQFF,TGTGCCAGCAGCCCCACCTACAATGAGCAGTTCTTC
-,TRBV9,13,TRBJ2-6,-,CASSPSGANVLTF,TGTGCCAGCAGCCCCTCGGGAGCCAACGTCCTGACTTTC
-,TRBV23-1,15,TRBJ2-2,TRBD2,CASSRSSGGAGELFF,TGCGCCAGCAGTCGAAGTAGCGGGGGGGCCGGGGAGCTGTTTTTT
few,TRBV9,13,TRBJ2-3,-,CASSVQVADTQYF,TGTGCCAGCAGCGTCCAGGTAGCAGATACGCAGTATTTT
-,TRBV7-2,18,TRBJ2-6,TRBD1,CASSLGRDRGAGANVLTF,TGTGCCAGCAGCTTAGGCAGGGACAGGGGGGCTGGGGCCAACGTCCTGACTTTC
-,TRBV2,14,TRBJ2-4,-,CASSSFTGEDIQYF,TGTGCCAGCAGTAGCTTTACAGGGGAGGACATTCAGTACTTC
many,TRBV19,15,TRBJ1-2,TRBD1,CASNRDRGALGGYTF,TGTGCCAGTAACCGGGACAGGGGCGCGCTAGGAGGCTACACCTTC
-,TRBV7-3,15,TRBJ1-1,-,CASSPGGHLGTEAFF,TGTGCCAGCAGCCCAGGCGGACACCTGGGGACTGAAGCTTTCTTT
-,TRBV5-4,15,TRBJ2-7,TRBD1,CASSQPGQGFHEQYF,TGTGCCAGCAGCCAACCGGGACAGGGGTTTCACGAGCAGTACTTC
-,TRBV7-9,14,TRBJ1-2,TRBD1,CASSFPQDRSGYTF,TGTGCCAGCAGCTTTCCACAGGACAGGTCTGGCTACACCTTC
-,TRBV2,19,TRBJ1-3,TRBD1,CASTRRLDRASRSENTIYF,TGTGCCAGCACCCGAAGACTAGACAGGGCTTCGAGGTCAGAAAACACCATATATTTT
-,TRBV6-6,12,TRBJ1-2,TRBD1,CASRPQGDGYTF,TGTGCCAGCAGACCCCAGGGGGATGGCTACACCTTC
-,TRBV29-1,13,TRBJ2-4,-,CSVGADGRNIQYF,TGCAGCGTGGGGGCGGATGGCAGGAACATTCAGTACTTC
-,TRBV4-3,15,TRBJ2-7,-,CASSQEWTLNYEQYF,TGCGCCAGCAGCCAAGAATGGACTTTGAACTACGAGCAGTACTTC
-,TRBV6-1,18,TRBJ2-5,-,CASSEALDNDRTAETQYF,TGTGCCAGCAGTGAAGCCCTGGACAATGACAGAACTGCAGAGACCCAGTACTTC
-,TRBV5-4,18,TRBJ2-2,TRBD2,CASSDRLAGRRNTGELFF,TGTGCCAGCAGCGATCGACTAGCGGGGAGAAGGAACACCGGGGAGCTGTTTTTT
once,TRBV27,12,TRBJ2-1,-,CASSFGGNEQFF,TGTGCCAGCAGTTTCGGAGGGAACGAGCAGTTCTTC